This TCR beta chain was profiled in a study of response to subunit inactivated influenza vaccine. Germline values: CDR1 SGHAT, CDR2 FQNNGV. Trimming removed 9 bases from V and 2 bases from J; junction bases left unmatched: 7. The CDR3 spans 14 residues. This clonotype was recorded a few times. From the RT-PCR reads, TCRdb called clonotypes with MiXCR, one entry per CDR3 protein. The sample contains 150,000 to 200,000 distinct CDR3 sequences, 12% of which appear only once. This same sample was also taken into another study, of T cells expressing NK-cell markers. From that paper: Making the TCR beta cDNA relied on 5'RACE template switching with UMIs. Dominant NKG2C+ clonotypes accounted for about 1.0-8% of CD8+ T cells in several donors.

This receptor was taken from a man aged 45-65 years who received an inactivated influenza vaccine. The V call is TRBV11-2, the J call TRBJ2-3; TRBD2 matches 8 bases. The sequences come from CD8+ T cells sorted from PBMCs, collected about 11 days after vaccination. As DNA, the CDR3 is TGTGCCAGTAGTAGCGGGGAACTCACAGATACGCAGTATTTT. This codes for CASSSGELTDTQYF.